What follows are 9 T cell receptor beta chains derived from one specimen sequenced in a study of identical twins. Each CDR3 protein gets one entry after TCRdb re-called the 5' RACE reads with MiXCR. Here the sample spans 300,000 to 400,000 distinct CDR3 sequences, roughly an eighth being singletons. In addition, the sample was reused for a study of yellow fever vaccine responses in identical twins.

Material for sequencing was CD8+ T cells sorted from blood. The receptors were sampled from a woman between 18 and 29 years old in good health.

This clonotype was seen more than once but under ten times. The chain links TRBV12-3 or TRBV12-4 to TRBJ2-2, with no clear D. The CDR3 loop spans 17 amino acids. V lost 0 bases to trimming and J lost 6 bases, with 17 bases between them. The CDR3 reads CASSLASAVRHPGELFF. The CDR3 DNA reads TGTGCCAGCAGTTTAGCGTCGGCAGTGCGGCATCCCGGGGAGCTGTTTTTT.

The rearrangement joins TRBV20-1 to TRBJ2-1; unclear D gene. The V and J ends lost 2 bases and 0 bases respectively, with 14 bases between them. Germline CDR1 reads DFQATT; CDR2 reads SNEGSKA (reference sequence). This CDR3 spans 16 amino acids. CDR3 coding DNA: TGCAGTGCTAGAAACACGGATCCCCGCTCCTACAATGAGCAGTTCTTC. It encodes CSARNTDPRSYNEQFF.

This clonotype was detected a few times. In DNA form, the CDR3 reads TGTGCCAGCAGCTTAGGAGTCGGCGGACACTCCTACAATGAGCAGTTCTTC. It specifies CASSLGVGGHSYNEQFF. The J gene is TRBJ2-1, the V gene TRBV7-8; a possible D gene is TRBD1 (5 bases). The germline CDR1 and CDR2 sequences are SGHVS and FQNEAQ. The CDR3 runs 17 residues. V shed 1 base and J shed 0 bases, with 13 bases lying between them.

The V gene is TRBV11-2, the J gene TRBJ1-5; 10 bases line up with TRBD1. After removal of 4 bases from V and 6 bases from J, the junction contained 3 bases not matched to a gene. This CDR3 spans 14 amino acids. CDR1 and CDR2 from the germline V gene are SGHAT and FQNNGV. The CDR3 is CASSSGQGIQPQHF. CDR3 sequence (DNA): TGTGCCAGCAGCTCGGGACAGGGGATTCAGCCCCAGCATTTT.

This clonotype appeared many times. The genes are TRBV12-3 or TRBV12-4 and TRBJ2-7; no clear D gene. The CDR3 consists of 12 residues. The V end lost 2 bases, the J end lost 4 bases, and 6 bases lay between the germline ends. The CDR3: CASSLLPYEQYF. The DNA of the CDR3 is TGTGCCAGCAGTTTATTACCGTACGAGCAGTACTTC.

The CDR3 sequence: CASSFMIAGDTQYF. Here the CDR3 DNA reads TGTGCCAGCAGTTTCATGATCGCGGGGGATACGCAGTATTTT. This chain joins TRBV12-3 or TRBV12-4 and TRBJ2-3, with D possibly being TRBD2 (6 bases). The CDR3 length is 14 residues. V was trimmed by 3 bases and J by 6 bases, leaving 13 bases between them.

This clonotype occurred a few times. The junction differs from germline at one of its ends, possibly a read error. This chain connects TRBV6-1 to TRBJ1-6, with D hard to call. CDR3 size: 13 residues. Per germline, CDR1 MNHNS and CDR2 SASEGT. The CDR3 sequence: CASSEGEFGQTTF. The CDR3 DNA follows: TGTGCCAGCAGTGAAGGGGAATTCGGCCAGACTACGTTT.

The chain is built from TRBV6-1 and TRBJ2-3; the match to TRBD1 covers 8 bases. Germline CDR1 reads MNHNS; CDR2 reads SASEGT. The CDR3 contains 16 residues. Trimming removed 6 bases from V and 3 bases from J; junction bases left unmatched: 11. The CDR3 DNA follows: TGTGCCAGCAGCCAGAGGACAGGGAGCTCGACAGATACGCAGTATTTT. Translated, it gives CASSQRTGSSTDTQYF.

This clonotype appeared many times. J is TRBJ2-2 and V is TRBV2; the D gene is possibly TRBD2 (6 bases). This CDR3 has 13 residues. CDR1 is SNHLY and CDR2 is FYNNEI in the germline V gene. V was trimmed by 5 bases and J by 5 bases, leaving 9 bases between them. CDR3: CASSLASTGELFF. In DNA form, the CDR3 reads TGTGCCAGCAGTCTAGCGTCTACCGGGGAGCTGTTTTTT.